The 29 T cell receptor beta chains listed next were all sequenced from one sample in a study of T-cell reconstitution after alpha-beta-depleted transplantation in children. Preparation of the TCRbeta library used unique molecular identifiers. TCRdb processed the PCR reads anew with MiXCR; each CDR3 protein has one entry. The data show about a million distinct CDR3 sequences, about 26% seen once. This material consisted of PBMCs, mostly from graft donor cells, taken 360 days after TCRalphabeta/CD19-depleted stem cell transplant. Receptors were obtained from a boy in the first two years of life who had a stem cell transplant for SCID, so the T cells may come from the graft donor.

This clonotype was seen repeatedly, ten times or more. This chain joins TRBV5-1 and TRBJ1-2; D gene ambiguous. CDR3 length: 14 residues. V lost 0 bases, J lost 3 bases, and 9 bases lay in between. Germline CDR1 is SGHRS and CDR2 is YFSETQ. For the CDR3, the DNA is TGCGCCAGCAGCTTGGACGGGTCAGACTATGGCTACACCTTC. Translated: CASSLDGSDYGYTF.

This clonotype was counted only a few times. This sequence joins TRBV7-2 and TRBJ1-2; D gene ambiguous. Germline CDR1 reads SGHTA; CDR2 reads FQGNSA. V was pared by 5 bases and J by 1 base, with 17 bases between. The CDR3 loop spans 16 amino acids. The CDR3 spells CASSASARLVNYGYTF. CDR3 nucleotide sequence: TGTGCCAGCAGCGCCTCTGCAAGGCTGGTTAACTATGGCTACACCTTC.

This chain connects TRBV27 to TRBJ2-3; tentative D call: TRBD2 (5 bases). The CDR3 has 16 residues. Per the germline V gene, CDR1 is MNHEY and CDR2 is SMNVEV (reference sequence). V was pared by 3 bases and J by 2 bases, with 15 bases between. The CDR3 protein is CASSLGSYGITDTQYF. CDR3 DNA sequence: TGTGCCAGCAGTTTGGGTTCATACGGGATCACAGATACGCAGTATTTT.

The genes are TRBV2 and TRBJ2-1, with 8 bases lining up with TRBD1. V lost 3 bases to trimming and J lost 0 bases; unmatched junction nucleotides: 1. The CDR3 spans 15 residues. Germline CDR1 reads SNHLY; CDR2 reads FYNNEI. CDR3 residues: CASSEDRASYNEQFF. CDR3 DNA: TGTGCCAGCAGTGAGGACAGGGCCTCCTACAATGAGCAGTTCTTC. Looking up the rest from reference TRBV2 and TRBJ2-1 gives the full variable domain: EPEVTQTPSHQVTQMGQEVILRCVPISNHLYFYWYRQILGQKVEFLVSFYNNEISEKSEIFDDQFSVERPDGSNFTLKIRSTKLEDSAMYFCASSEDRASYNEQFFGPGTRLTVL.

This CDR3 is CASRERGTVAVEQFF. CDR3 coding DNA: TGTGCCAGCAGGGAAAGGGGCACGGTCGCGGTTGAGCAGTTCTTC. The rearrangement joins TRBV2 to TRBJ2-1, with D possibly TRBD1 on 5 matching bases. Germline lookup yields CDR1 SNHLY and CDR2 FYNNEI. V was cut by 6 bases and J by 9 bases, with 21 bases left in between. This CDR3 has 15 amino acids.

The CDR3 here is CASSDQNSPLHF. CDR3 DNA: TGTGCCAGCAGCGACCAGAATTCACCCCTCCACTTT. The rearrangement joins TRBV12-3 or TRBV12-4 to TRBJ1-6; D is ambiguous. V was cut by 6 bases and J by 7 bases, with 7 bases left in between. The CDR3 extends over 12 amino acids.

V usage is TRBV7-9 and J usage is TRBJ2-5; D might be TRBD2 (6 bases). Trimming took 5 bases from V and 2 from J, leaving 15 bases between them. The CDR3 spans 15 residues. Germline lookup yields CDR1 SEHNR and CDR2 FQNEAQ (reference sequence). CDR3 loop: CASSPHRAGQETQYF. Here the CDR3 DNA reads TGTGCCAGCAGCCCTCATAGGGCGGGGCAAGAGACCCAGTACTTC.

This chain uses TRBV28 with TRBJ2-7; 7 positions match TRBD2. The CDR3 totals 13 residues. Germline values: CDR1 MDHEN, CDR2 SYDVKM. V was pared by 3 bases and J by 7 bases, with 6 bases of the junction left unmatched. The CDR3 sequence is CASSFGSGEEQYF. The CDR3 DNA reads TGTGCCAGCAGTTTTGGCAGCGGGGAGGAGCAGTACTTC.

The rearrangement links TRBV5-1 to TRBJ2-1; no definite D call. The CDR3 covers 15 residues. The germline V gene has CDR1 SGHRS and CDR2 YFSETQ. The V end was cut by 0 bases, the J end by 1 base, with 8 bases between. This chain's CDR3 is CASSLAWGSYNEQFF. Here the CDR3 DNA reads TGCGCCAGCAGCTTGGCCTGGGGATCCTACAATGAGCAGTTCTTC.

This clonotype was observed a few times. The chain has TRBV12-3 or TRBV12-4 and TRBJ2-7; the match to TRBD2 covers 9 bases. The V gene end was trimmed by 6 bases and the J gene end by 0 bases; junction bases not matched to a gene: 9. The CDR3 runs to 16 residues. The CDR3, as DNA: TGTGCCAGCAGGTCCGGGACTAGCCCCAGCTCCTACGAGCAGTACTTC. This translates into CASRSGTSPSSYEQYF.

This clonotype appeared a few times. The V call is TRBV4-3, the J call TRBJ2-3; D possibly corresponds to TRBD1 (5 bases). Germline CDR1 LGHNA, CDR2 YSLEER. Trimming cost V 0 bases and J 0 bases, with 13 bases left between them. The CDR3 length is 17 residues. The CDR3 region has the DNA TGCGCCAGCAGCCAAGATAAGGGGATAGGGAGCACAGATACGCAGTATTTT. It yields the protein CASSQDKGIGSTDTQYF.

There are a few counts of this clonotype. V gene TRBV3-1 combines with J gene TRBJ1-2; D gene unclear. This CDR3 comprises 12 residues. The germline V gene encodes CDR1 LGHDT and CDR2 YNNKEL (reference sequence). V was clipped by 5 bases and J by 7 bases, with 11 bases between them. For the CDR3, the DNA is TGTGCCAGCAGCATTCTGGACGGTGGCTACACCTTC. It encodes CASSILDGGYTF.

The CDR3 DNA follows: TGTGCCAGCAGCTTATGGACCGGGCAGTTCTTC. Its translation: CASSLWTGQFF. The V gene is TRBV7-2, the J gene TRBJ2-1; D remains ambiguous. From germline, CDR1 is SGHTA and CDR2 FQGNSA. V was clipped by 2 bases and J by 12 bases, with 8 bases between them. The CDR3 covers 11 residues.

A few counts support this clonotype. The genes are TRBV4-1 and TRBJ2-1; the D is unclear. CDR3 size: 15 residues. Trimming stripped 4 bases from V and 0 bases from J, with 10 bases between. Germline-derived CDR1 and CDR2 are MGHRA and YSYEKL. In DNA form, the CDR3 reads TGCGCCAGCAGCCTCGACTGGATCTCCTACAATGAGCAGTTCTTC. Encoded protein: CASSLDWISYNEQFF.

This chain links TRBV9 with TRBJ2-5; 10 bases are shared with TRBD1. The V segment lost 3 bases and the J segment 4 bases; nucleotides outside the gene matches: 9. CDR1 SGDLS and CDR2 YYNGEE come from the germline V gene. The CDR3 has 16 amino acids. This CDR3 is CASSAYRQGAGETQYF. CDR3 DNA sequence: TGTGCCAGCAGCGCATACAGACAGGGGGCGGGAGAGACCCAGTACTTC.

The gene calls are TRBV7-8 and TRBJ1-1; tentative D call: TRBD1 (6 bases). The V gene lost 1 base and the J gene lost 5 bases, with 14 bases spanning the gap. Germline assignment: CDR1 SGHVS and CDR2 FQNEAQ. This CDR3 comprises 15 residues. Here the CDR3 DNA reads TGTGCCAGCAGCTTAGTTGTAGGGGGTGCAACTGAAGCTTTCTTT. The encoded protein is CASSLVVGGATEAFF. The complete variable domain, with remaining parts taken from reference TRBV7-8 and TRBJ1-1, reads GAGVSQSPRYKVAKRGQDVALRCDPISGHVSLFWYQQALGQGPEFLTYFQNEAQLDKSGLPSDRFFAERPEGSVSTLKIQRTQQEDSAVYLCASSLVVGGATEAFFGQGTRLTVV.

This clonotype was found a few times. The rearrangement joins TRBV12-5 to TRBJ1-4, with D possibly being TRBD1 (5 bases). Germline V gene lookup returns CDR1 LGHNT and CDR2 FRNRAP. V was pared by 6 bases and J by 8 bases, with 16 bases between. This CDR3 contains 14 residues. Here the CDR3 DNA reads TGTGCTAGTGGACGGGGCACAGATACCGAAAAACTGTTTTTT. Translated: CASGRGTDTEKLFF.

The chain has TRBV9 and TRBJ2-4; tentative D call: TRBD2 (6 bases). In germline, CDR1 is SGDLS, CDR2 YYNGEE. V gave up 2 bases and J gave up 2 bases, with 8 bases separating them. The CDR3 loop spans 14 amino acids. The CDR3 region is CASSVEGTKNIQYF. The DNA of the CDR3 is TGTGCCAGCAGCGTGGAGGGAACCAAAAACATTCAGTACTTC. The full variable domain, its missing parts supplied by reference TRBV9 and TRBJ2-4, is DSGVTQTPKHLITATGQRVTLRCSPRSGDLSVYWYQQSLDQGLQFLIQYYNGEERAKGNILERFSAQQFPDLHSELNLSSLELGDSALYFCASSVEGTKNIQYFGAGTRLSVL.

This clonotype was counted ten times or more. The CDR3 here is CASSLGGTGNQPQHF. The CDR3 DNA sequence: TGTGCCAGCAGCTTGGGGGGGACGGGCAATCAGCCCCAGCATTTT. J is TRBJ1-5 and V is TRBV7-9; D is possibly TRBD1 (5 bases). CDR3 size: 15 residues. CDR1 is SEHNR, CDR2 FQNEAQ, per germline (reference sequence). V lost 3 bases, J lost 2 bases, and 11 bases lay in between.

This clonotype was seen ten or more times. This chain uses TRBV7-2 with TRBJ2-3; TRBD1 agrees at 10 bases. Germline-derived CDR1 and CDR2 are SGHTA and FQGNSA. Trimming removed 0 bases from V and 4 bases from J; junction bases left unmatched: 1. This CDR3 spans 15 amino acids. The CDR3 DNA reads TGTGCCAGCAGCTTAGCGGGACAGGGGTCAGATACGCAGTATTTT. It specifies CASSLAGQGSDTQYF.

This clonotype appeared a few times. This chain connects TRBV3-1 to TRBJ2-2, with D perhaps TRBD2 (7 bases). CDR3 length: 16 residues. Trimming removed 4 bases at V and 6 bases at J, with 18 bases between. Germline assignment: CDR1 LGHDT and CDR2 YNNKEL (reference sequence). The CDR3: CASSLPVGGGSGELFF. The CDR3 coding sequence is TGTGCCAGCAGCCTCCCCGTGGGAGGGGGTTCCGGGGAGCTGTTTTTT.

The chain joins TRBV12-5 to TRBJ2-1; the D is unclear. CDR1 is LGHNT and CDR2 is FRNRAP in the germline V gene. The V end was cut by 0 bases, the J end by 8 bases, with 8 bases between. CDR3 size: 13 residues. Written as DNA, the CDR3 is TGTGCTAGTGGTTTGGTCGGGCGACATGAGCAGTTCTTC. Translating it yields CASGLVGRHEQFF.

This clonotype was detected once. The V call is TRBV7-8, the J call TRBJ2-1; D call uncertain. The V end lost 4 bases, the J end lost 5 bases, and 9 bases lay between the germline ends. This CDR3 spans 13 amino acids. The germline V gene has CDR1 SGHVS and CDR2 FQNEAQ. CDR3 residues: CASSSLTDNEQFF. In DNA form, the CDR3 reads TGTGCCAGCAGCTCCCTCACCGACAATGAGCAGTTCTTC.

The rearrangement joins TRBV20-1 to TRBJ2-1, with 7 nucleotides matching TRBD2. CDR1 and CDR2 (germline): DFQATT, SNEGSKA (reference sequence). Trimming at V came to 6 bases and at J to 10 bases, leaving 15 bases not matched to a gene. The CDR3 covers 14 residues. CDR3 amino acids: CSARNRGGVREQFF. The CDR3 DNA follows: TGCAGTGCCCGTAACCGCGGGGGAGTCAGAGAGCAGTTCTTC.

This clonotype has a handful of counts. CDR3 sequence reads: CSASTGSGTQPQHF. In DNA, the CDR3 is TGCAGTGCTAGTACAGGGTCGGGGACTCAGCCCCAGCATTTT. This sequence joins TRBV20-1 and TRBJ1-5, with D maybe TRBD1 (6 bases). Germline V gene lookup returns CDR1 DFQATT and CDR2 SNEGSKA (reference sequence). V gave up 3 bases and J gave up 6 bases, with 15 bases separating them. This CDR3 region has 14 residues.

In nucleotides, the CDR3 is TGCAGTGCTAGTCTCCCCGGACAGGGCCGAAAAAAACTGTTTTTT. Translated: CSASLPGQGRKKLFF. This sequence joins TRBV20-1 and TRBJ1-4, with 8 bases lining up with TRBD1. Germline V gene sequence: CDR1 DFQATT, CDR2 SNEGSKA (reference sequence). The CDR3 has 15 residues. The V and J ends lost 3 bases and 9 bases, in that order; junction bases with no gene match: 12.

In its sample, this clonotype was seen a few times. This rearrangement joins TRBV10-1 to TRBJ2-2; D unclear. In germline, CDR1 is WNHNN, CDR2 SYGVQD (reference sequence). V was cut by 0 bases and J by 6 bases, with 5 bases left in between. The CDR3 covers 13 residues. The CDR3 bases are TGCGCCAGCAGTGAGTCGAAAGCCGGGGAGCTGTTTTTT. Translating it yields CASSESKAGELFF.

In its sample, this clonotype was seen many times. This sequence joins TRBV5-5 and TRBJ1-1; D unresolved. Germline V gene lookup returns CDR1 SGHKS and CDR2 YYEKEE (reference sequence). This CDR3 has 16 amino acids. With 4 bases removed from V and 4 bases from J, the gap between germline ends came to 20 bases. This CDR3 is CASSPHGGRAFTEAFF. The CDR3 nucleotides read TGTGCCAGCAGCCCCCATGGCGGGCGGGCCTTCACTGAAGCTTTCTTT.

This clonotype was recorded a few times. The CDR3 sequence is CASSPSGQTYNEQFF. CDR3 DNA: TGTGCCAGCAGCCCTTCGGGACAGACCTACAATGAGCAGTTCTTC. The chain has TRBV9 and TRBJ2-1; TRBD1 aligns across 7 bases. Trimming at V came to 4 bases and at J to 2 bases, leaving 6 bases not matched to a gene. The CDR3 runs 15 residues. The V gene's germline CDR1 is SGDLS and CDR2 YYNGEE.